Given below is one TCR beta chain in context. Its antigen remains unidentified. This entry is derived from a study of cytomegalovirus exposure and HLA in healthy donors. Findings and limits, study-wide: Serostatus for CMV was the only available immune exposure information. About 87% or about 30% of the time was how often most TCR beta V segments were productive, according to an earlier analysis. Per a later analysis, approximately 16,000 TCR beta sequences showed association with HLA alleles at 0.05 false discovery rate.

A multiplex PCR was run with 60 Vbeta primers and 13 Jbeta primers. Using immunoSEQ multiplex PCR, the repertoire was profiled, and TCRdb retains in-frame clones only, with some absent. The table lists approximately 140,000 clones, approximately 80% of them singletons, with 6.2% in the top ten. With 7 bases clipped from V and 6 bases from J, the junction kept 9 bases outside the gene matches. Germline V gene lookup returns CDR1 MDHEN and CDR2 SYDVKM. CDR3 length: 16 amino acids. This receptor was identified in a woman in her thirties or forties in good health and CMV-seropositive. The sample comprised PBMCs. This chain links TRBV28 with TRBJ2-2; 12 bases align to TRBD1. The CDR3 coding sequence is TGTGCCAGCAACCCCGGGGACAGGGGGCTCGCCGGGGAGCTGTTTTTT. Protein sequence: CASNPGDRGLAGELFF.